The 31 T cell receptor beta chains below all came from one sample that was sequenced in a study of cytomegalovirus exposure and HLA in healthy donors. The PCR ran on 60 Vbeta and 13 Jbeta primers. Sequenced by immunoSEQ multiplex PCR; TCRdb stores in-frame clones only, minus some. This table has roughly 160,000 clones, 70% to 90% appearing once. Sequencing used PBMCs. The receptor source for this set is a man between 18 and 29 years old in good health and CMV-seropositive.

The chain employs TRBV7-2 and TRBJ1-2; the D gene is possibly TRBD1 (6 bases). The CDR3 covers 15 residues. Germline values: CDR1 SGHTA, CDR2 FQGNSA. V was trimmed by 2 bases and J by 1 base, leaving 11 bases between them. The CDR3, as DNA: TGTGCCAGCAGCTTATTGGGACAAAGTAACTATGGCTACACCTTC. The encoded protein is CASSLLGQSNYGYTF. The whole variable domain, remainder taken from reference TRBV7-2 and TRBJ1-2, is GAGVSQSPSNKVTEKGKDVELRCDPISGHTALYWYRQSLGQGLEFLIYFQGNSAPDKSGLPSDRFSAERTGGSVSTLTIQRTQQEDSAVYLCASSLLGQSNYGYTFGSGTRLTVV.

The chain carries TRBV9 and TRBJ2-5; 7 bases are a match to TRBD1. Germline lookup yields CDR1 SGDLS and CDR2 YYNGEE. This CDR3 region has 14 residues. Germline trimming cut 4 bases from V and 4 bases from J; bases unmatched to any gene: 7. The CDR3 DNA sequence: TGTGCCAGCAGCATAGACCGGGACAGAGAGACCCAGTACTTC. Translating gives CASSIDRDRETQYF.

The rearrangement links TRBV30 to TRBJ2-5; D ambiguous. The DNA end is a closer match to TRBJ2-7, so the J assignment may be wrong. The CDR3 has 13 residues. CDR1 and CDR2 (germline): GTSNPN, SVGIG (reference sequence). The CDR3 loop is CATTSPDDYEQYF. CDR3 bases: TGTGCCACCACGTCCCCGGACGACTACGAGCAGTACTTC.

The chain employs TRBV5-1 and TRBJ1-1; 9 bases agree with TRBD1. Germline V CDR1 and CDR2: SGHRS, YFSETQ. Trimming at V came to 5 bases and at J to 0 bases, leaving 11 bases not matched to a gene. The CDR3 has 17 residues. CDR3 coding DNA: TGCGCCAGCAGTCGAATTGGGACAGGGAGCCTGAACACTGAAGCTTTCTTT. Translating it yields CASSRIGTGSLNTEAFF. Full variable domain (outside the CDR3, taken from reference TRBV5-1 and TRBJ1-1): KAGVTQTPRYLIKTRGQQVTLSCSPISGHRSVSWYQQTPGQGLQFLFEYFSETQRNKGNFPGRFSGRQFSNSRSEMNVSTLELGDSALYLCASSRIGTGSLNTEAFFGQGTRLTVV.

The CDR3, as DNA: TGTGCCAGCTCACCGCTGGGACTAGCGTCTAGCACAGATACGCAGTATTTT. Translated, it gives CASSPLGLASSTDTQYF. This chain uses TRBV18 with TRBJ2-3, with 10 bases matching TRBD2. J gave up 0 bases and V 3 bases, and 6 bases lay outside the gene matches. The germline V gene encodes CDR1 KGHSH and CDR2 LQKENI. This CDR3 region has 17 residues.

The V call is TRBV7-9, the J call TRBJ2-3, with 9 bases that match TRBD2. The length of the CDR3 is 15 residues. V dropped 6 bases and J dropped 0; count of bases not matched to a gene: 4. Germline V gene lookup returns CDR1 SEHNR and CDR2 FQNEAQ (reference sequence). The CDR3 protein is CASRYLAGSTDTQYF. CDR3 sequence (DNA): TGTGCCAGCAGATATCTAGCGGGGAGCACAGATACGCAGTATTTT.

The rearrangement joins TRBV6-5 to TRBJ1-2; the D gene is possibly TRBD1 (5 bases). Germline lookup yields CDR1 MNHEY and CDR2 SVGAGI. V was trimmed by 7 bases and J by 8 bases, leaving 17 bases between them. This CDR3 has 13 residues. CDR3 sequence (DNA): TGTGCCAGCACCCCCTCGATGGGGGGGGGCTACACCTTC. Its translation: CASTPSMGGGYTF.

The chain joins TRBV29-1 to TRBJ1-1; a weak D match, TRBD1 (5 bases). Germline V gene lookup returns CDR1 SQVTM and CDR2 ANQGSEA. This CDR3 contains 13 residues. The V and J ends lost 7 bases and 1 base respectively, with 13 bases between them. CDR3 protein: CSAEEGTNTEAFF. The CDR3 coding sequence is TGCAGCGCCGAGGAGGGGACGAACACTGAAGCTTTCTTT.

The rearrangement joins TRBV9 to TRBJ1-3, with D possibly TRBD1 on 5 matching bases. The V gene's germline CDR1 is SGDLS and CDR2 YYNGEE. The CDR3 is 18 residues long. V was pared by 0 bases and J by 0 bases, with 16 bases between. The CDR3, as DNA: TGTGCCAGCAGCGTAGATCTTCCAGGGCCAGGCTCTGGAAACACCATATATTTT. Translated: CASSVDLPGPGSGNTIYF.

This chain joins TRBV5-8 and TRBJ2-5; 11 nucleotides line up with TRBD1. The V gene end was trimmed by 0 bases and the J gene end by 0 bases; junction bases not matched to a gene: 1. This CDR3 has 16 amino acids. From germline, CDR1 is SGHTS and CDR2 YDEGEE. The CDR3, as DNA: TGTGCCAGCAGCTTGGGGGACAGGGGGGACCAAGAGACCCAGTACTTC. Amino acid sequence: CASSLGDRGDQETQYF.

The chain links TRBV7-9 to TRBJ2-3; 14 nucleotides line up with TRBD2. The CDR3 is 16 residues long. V trimming: 5 bases; J trimming: 1 base; junction bases outside the gene matches: 2. CDR1 and CDR2 from the germline V gene are SEHNR and FQNEAQ (reference sequence). The CDR3 sequence is CASSMGLAGGTDTQYF. The CDR3 coding sequence is TGTGCCAGCAGCATGGGACTAGCGGGGGGCACAGATACGCAGTATTTT.

The V and J genes are TRBV5-1 and TRBJ2-5; 10 bases agree with TRBD2. The CDR3 runs 15 residues. Germline V gives CDR1 SGHRS, CDR2 YFSETQ. J lost 1 base, V lost 4 bases, and 4 bases had no gene match. CDR3 in amino acids: CASSEIAGGQETQYF. CDR3 nucleotides: TGCGCCAGCAGCGAGATAGCGGGGGGCCAAGAGACCCAGTACTTC.

This chain links TRBV9 with TRBJ2-1; 8 nucleotides line up with TRBD2. V gave up 0 bases and J gave up 6 bases; unmatched junction bases: 11. Germline V CDR1 and CDR2: SGDLS, YYNGEE. The CDR3 runs 17 residues. The DNA of the CDR3 is TGTGCCAGCAGCGTAGATGGAAGGCGGGGGGTTCGCAATGAGCAGTTCTTC. Translated: CASSVDGRRGVRNEQFF.

V usage is TRBV18 and J usage is TRBJ2-1, with 7 bases lining up with TRBD2. CDR1 and CDR2 from the germline V gene are KGHSH and LQKENI. The CDR3 contains 14 residues. V was pared by 4 bases and J by 0 bases, with 0 bases of the junction left unmatched. CDR3 region: CASSRGGSYNEQFF. The CDR3 DNA is TGTGCCAGCTCACGGGGGGGCTCCTACAATGAGCAGTTCTTC.

The V call is TRBV7-3, the J call TRBJ1-1, with D possibly TRBD1 on 5 matching bases. V dropped 3 bases and J dropped 1 base, with 12 bases sitting between them. Germline-derived CDR1 and CDR2 are SGHTA and FQGTGA. This CDR3 has 15 residues. CDR3 sequence reads: CASSLEGPRNTEAFF. The CDR3 region has the DNA TGTGCCAGCAGCTTGGAGGGGCCGAGGAACACTGAAGCTTTCTTT.

V usage is TRBV7-9 and J usage is TRBJ2-1, with 10 nucleotides matching TRBD1. CDR3 length: 16 amino acids. V lost 4 bases, J lost 8 bases, and 11 bases stayed unmatched. CDR1 is SEHNR and CDR2 is FQNEAQ in the germline V gene (reference sequence). DNA of the CDR3: TGTGCCAGCAGCTCCAAACCGGGACAGGGGCAGGATGAGCAGTTCTTC. Translated: CASSSKPGQGQDEQFF.

The chain combines TRBV6-5 with TRBJ1-2, with D perhaps matching TRBD1 (6 bases). The V and J ends lost 2 bases and 2 bases respectively, with 15 bases between them. CDR1 and CDR2 from the germline V gene are MNHEY and SVGAGI. CDR3 size: 16 residues. The CDR3 region has the DNA TGTGCCAGCAGTTACGATCCCGGGACATCCAACTATGGCTACACCTTC. Translated: CASSYDPGTSNYGYTF.

This chain joins TRBV11-2 and TRBJ2-5; 10 nucleotides align to TRBD2. This CDR3 comprises 15 residues. With 2 bases clipped from V and 2 bases from J, the junction kept 2 bases outside the gene matches. CDR1 is SGHAT, CDR2 FQNNGV, per germline. The CDR3 here is CASSLLAGVQETQYF. The CDR3 bases are TGTGCCAGCAGCTTACTAGCGGGAGTACAAGAGACCCAGTACTTC.

J is TRBJ2-3 and V is TRBV9; D unresolved. The CDR3 spans 16 residues. Per germline, CDR1 SGDLS and CDR2 YYNGEE. V lost 3 bases and J lost 2, with 16 bases in between. As DNA, the CDR3 is TGTGCCAGCAGCGCCTATACAGTGCCTACCACAGATACGCAGTATTTT. This sequence encodes CASSAYTVPTTDTQYF.

V is TRBV6-6 and J is TRBJ1-2; possible D gene TRBD1, 6 bases. The V gene's germline CDR1 is MNHNY and CDR2 SVGAGI (reference sequence). The CDR3 runs to 13 residues. V lost 2 bases and J lost 2, with 6 bases in between. Here the CDR3 reads CASSYGGNYGYTF. The CDR3 DNA is TGTGCCAGCAGTTACGGGGGCAACTATGGCTACACCTTC.

V is TRBV7-8 and J is TRBJ2-5, with 8 bases aligning to TRBD2. J gave up 2 bases and V 4 bases, and 0 bases lay outside the gene matches. Germline lookup yields CDR1 SGHVS and CDR2 FQNEAQ. This CDR3 comprises 13 residues. The CDR3 sequence is CASSSGGQETQYF. The CDR3 DNA is TGTGCCAGCAGCTCGGGGGGGCAAGAGACCCAGTACTTC.

V and J are TRBV9 and TRBJ2-2; D is undetermined. Germline values: CDR1 SGDLS, CDR2 YYNGEE. The V end lost 3 bases, the J end lost 4 bases, and 13 bases lay between the germline ends. The CDR3 has 15 amino acids. DNA for the CDR3: TGTGCCAGCAGCGCCAACGTGGGCGTCACCGGGGAGCTGTTTTTT. The encoded protein is CASSANVGVTGELFF.

The V and J genes are TRBV6-5 and TRBJ1-2; possibly TRBD1 for D (6 bases). Trimming shortened V by 6 bases and J by 4 bases, and 12 bases separated the two germline ends. This CDR3 contains 13 residues. CDR1 is MNHEY, CDR2 SVGAGI, per germline. This CDR3 reads CASSLTGVYGYTF. The DNA for the CDR3 is TGTGCCAGCAGCCTGACAGGTGTCTATGGCTACACCTTC.

The chain links TRBV5-4 to TRBJ1-1, with 7 bases matching TRBD1. Germline CDR1 SGHNT, CDR2 YYREEE (reference sequence). The V segment lost 3 bases and the J segment 4 bases; nucleotides outside the gene matches: 9. The CDR3 covers 15 residues. CDR3 in amino acids: CASSSPGTEATEAFF. The CDR3 DNA sequence: TGTGCCAGCAGCTCACCCGGGACAGAGGCCACTGAAGCTTTCTTT. The full variable domain, completed using reference TRBV5-4 and TRBJ1-1, is ETGVTQSPTHLIKTRGQQVTLRCSSQSGHNTVSWYQQALGQGPQFIFQYYREEENGRGNFPPRFSGLQFPNYSSELNVNALELDDSALYLCASSSPGTEATEAFFGQGTRLTVV.

J is TRBJ1-1 and V is TRBV7-9; TRBD1 matches at 8 bases. Germline loops: CDR1 SEHNR, CDR2 FQNEAQ (reference sequence). The V segment lost 5 bases and the J segment 1 base; nucleotides outside the gene matches: 15. This CDR3 is built from 18 residues. CDR3 in DNA: TGTGCCAGCAGCCCCATCCCGACAGGGGAGGGACGGAACACTGAAGCTTTCTTT. It codes for CASSPIPTGEGRNTEAFF.

This clone was seen a single time. One end of the junction varies from germline; a read error may be responsible. The chain couples TRBV10-3 to TRBJ1-2; D unclear. The CDR3 contains 13 residues. The germline V gene encodes CDR1 ENHRY and CDR2 SYGVKD. CDR3 region: CAISVEVNYGCTF. CDR3 DNA sequence: TGTGCCATCAGTGTGGAGGTAAACTATGGCTGCACCTTC.

The CDR3 coding sequence is TGCGCCAGCAGCGAGGGGGCGGGAGAGACCCAGTACTTC. As protein: CASSEGAGETQYF. The rearrangement links TRBV5-1 to TRBJ2-5, with TRBD1 matching over 7 bases. Germline V CDR1 and CDR2: SGHRS, YFSETQ. This CDR3 is 13 amino acids long. V was pared by 4 bases and J by 4 bases, with 4 bases of the junction left unmatched.

The CDR3 spells CASSGGQGRNTIYF. The CDR3 DNA reads TGTGCCAGCAGTGGGGGACAGGGTCGAAACACCATATATTTT. The V and J genes are TRBV6-5 and TRBJ1-3; 9 bases agree with TRBD1. The CDR3 length is 14 residues. Trimming took 5 bases from V and 5 from J; bases not matched to a gene: 4. CDR1 is MNHEY, CDR2 SVGAGI, per germline.

The chain is built from TRBV30 and TRBJ1-4; possibly TRBD1 for D (6 bases). The CDR3 extends over 16 amino acids. Trimming stripped 0 bases from V and 3 bases from J, with 14 bases between. Germline assignment: CDR1 GTSNPN and CDR2 SVGIG (reference sequence). CDR3 protein: CAWSVGGGGANEKLFF. DNA of the CDR3: TGTGCCTGGAGTGTTGGGGGAGGGGGAGCTAATGAAAAACTGTTTTTT. Full variable domain (missing parts from reference TRBV30 and TRBJ1-4): SQTIHQWPATLVQPVGSPLSLECTVEGTSNPNLYWYRQAAGRGLQLLFYSVGIGQISSEVPQNLSASRPQDRQFILSSKKLLLSDSGFYLCAWSVGGGGANEKLFFGSGTQLSVL.

This clone was found once. This chain uses TRBV6-5 with TRBJ2-1; TRBD1 agrees at 7 bases. The length of the CDR3 is 13 residues. After removal of 6 bases from V and 3 bases from J, the junction contained 2 bases not matched to a gene. The germline V gene has CDR1 MNHEY and CDR2 SVGAGI. The CDR3 DNA reads as TGTGCCAGCAGACGACAGGGCTACAATGAGCAGTTCTTC. As protein: CASRRQGYNEQFF.

The V gene is TRBV18, the J gene TRBJ2-3; TRBD1 agrees at 10 bases. Germline CDR1 reads KGHSH; CDR2 reads LQKENI. The length of the CDR3 is 15 residues. V lost 5 bases and J lost 2; bases outside the gene matches: 4. The CDR3 loop reads CASSRDRGITDTQYF. The CDR3 bases are TGTGCCAGCTCAAGGGACAGGGGCATCACAGATACGCAGTATTTT.